This T cell receptor (beta chain) was sequenced in a study of CD8+ T cells in alopecia areata. The CDR3 is 14 residues long. With 1 base removed from V and 3 bases from J, the gap between germline ends came to 10 bases. CDR1 and CDR2 (germline): MNHNS, SASEGT. This clone was seen at least ten times. Antigen: not known. The study's findings and limits: It was lesional scalp, especially alopecia totalis/universalis, that showed higher clonality than normal scalp.

Following extraction, RNA underwent reverse transcription to cDNA, which served as the sequencing template. Assay used: immunoSEQ multiplex PCR; TCRdb lists only in-frame clones, some missing. Seen here are over 150,000 clones, approximately 53% observed once, and the top ten hold around 5%. What was sequenced was CD8+ T cells sorted from blood. The sequence came from a human donor in good health. The chain joins TRBV6-1 to TRBJ2-7, with D maybe TRBD2 (6 bases). This CDR3 is CASSEGGMSYEQYF. In DNA, the CDR3 is TGTGCCAGCAGTGAAGGCGGGATGAGCTACGAGCAGTACTTC.